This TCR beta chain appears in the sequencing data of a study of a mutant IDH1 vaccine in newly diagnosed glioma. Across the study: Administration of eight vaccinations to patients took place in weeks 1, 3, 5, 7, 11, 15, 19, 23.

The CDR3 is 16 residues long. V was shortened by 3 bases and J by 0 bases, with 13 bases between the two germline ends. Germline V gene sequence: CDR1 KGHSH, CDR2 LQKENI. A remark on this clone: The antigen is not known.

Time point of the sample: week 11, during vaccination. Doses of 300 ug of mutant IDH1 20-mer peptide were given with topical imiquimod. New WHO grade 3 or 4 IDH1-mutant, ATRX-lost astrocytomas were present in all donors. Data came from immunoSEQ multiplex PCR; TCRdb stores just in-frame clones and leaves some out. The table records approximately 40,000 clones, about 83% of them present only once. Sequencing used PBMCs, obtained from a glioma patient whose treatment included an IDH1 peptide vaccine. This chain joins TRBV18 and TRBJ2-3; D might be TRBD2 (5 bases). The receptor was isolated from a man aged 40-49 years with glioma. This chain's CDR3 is CASSPGLKTSTDTQYF. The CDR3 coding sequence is TGTGCCAGCTCACCCGGACTCAAAACTAGCACAGATACGCAGTATTTT. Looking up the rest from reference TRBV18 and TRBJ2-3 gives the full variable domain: NAGVMQNPRHLVRRRGQEARLRCSPMKGHSHVYWYRQLPEEGLKFMVYLQKENIIDESGMPKERFSAEFPKEGPSILRIQQVVRGDSAAYFCASSPGLKTSTDTQYFGPGTRLTVL.